This T cell receptor (beta chain) was retrieved from a study of blood T cells in healthy people across ages. Alongside a J-beta primer mix, a sample-barcoded 5' primer served in a second PCR lasting roughly 7 to 11 cycles. TCRdb re-derived calls from the 5' RACE reads in MiXCR, one entry per CDR3 protein. The sample includes 500,000 to 650,000 distinct CDR3 sequences, roughly a quarter seen only once; the top ten take about 3.3%. This clonotype was counted a single time. V was shortened by 3 bases and J by 4 bases, with 11 bases between the two germline ends. Germline CDR1 reads DFQATT; CDR2 reads SNEGSKA (reference sequence). The CDR3 has 13 residues. The same sample was also used in a study of T cells of mothers and their children.

The clonotype was recovered from a boy between 2 and 10 years old in good health. The chain combines TRBV20-1 with TRBJ2-3, with D unresolved. The sample comprised blood. CDR3 amino acids: CSARVVAPDTQYF. The DNA of the CDR3 is TGCAGTGCTAGGGTGGTAGCCCCAGATACGCAGTATTTT.